The 30 T cell receptor beta chains listed next were all sequenced from one sample in a study of T-cell memory formation after mild COVID-19. Each CDR3 protein is one row after TCRdb ran MiXCR on the 5' RACE reads. The table records approximately 82,000 distinct CDR3 sequences, around 13% of them present only once. Sequences were obtained from PBMCs or a T cell subset sorted from them (not recorded which). The source of these receptors is a man in his late teens or twenties who had mild COVID-19 (a few samples of this study predate the infection). Cell type and time point are not known.

This chain joins TRBV5-1 and TRBJ2-5; D is undetermined. The CDR3 spans 12 residues. The germline V gene has CDR1 SGHRS and CDR2 YFSETQ. V was clipped by 5 bases and J by 5 bases, with 10 bases between them. The CDR3 is CASRLPRETQYF. CDR3 DNA: TGCGCCAGCAGACTACCAAGGGAGACCCAGTACTTC.

The chain recombines TRBV7-9 with TRBJ1-5, with TRBD1 as a possible D gene (5 bases). There are 15 residues in the CDR3. Germline CDR1 SEHNR, CDR2 FQNEAQ (reference sequence). V was trimmed by 3 bases and J by 3 bases, leaving 12 bases between them. In nucleotides, the CDR3 is TGTGCCAGCAGCTTGGGAGGTGGGGCCAATCAGCCCCAGCATTTT. Translation: CASSLGGGANQPQHF.

This clonotype appeared once. V and J are TRBV14 and TRBJ2-7; D tentatively reads TRBD1 or TRBD2 (6 bases each). This CDR3 spans 14 amino acids. Looked up from germline, CDR1 is SGHDN and CDR2 is FVKESK. Trimming cost V 0 bases and J 6 bases, with 12 bases left between them. The CDR3 is CASSQDRGLVEQYF. For the CDR3, the DNA is TGTGCCAGCAGCCAAGATCGGGGGCTCGTCGAGCAGTACTTC.

This clonotype was counted a few times. This sequence joins TRBV7-9 and TRBJ2-3, with 7 bases aligning to TRBD2. Germline loops: CDR1 SEHNR, CDR2 FQNEAQ (reference sequence). CDR3 length: 17 residues. V gave up 1 base and J gave up 0 bases; unmatched junction bases: 7. As DNA, the CDR3 is TGTGCCAGCAGCTTAGAAGCGGGAATAACTAGCACAGATACGCAGTATTTT. Its translation is CASSLEAGITSTDTQYF.

V and J are TRBV4-1 and TRBJ1-2; TRBD1 matches 9 bases. Germline trimming cut 5 bases from V and 8 bases from J; bases unmatched to any gene: 15. The length of the CDR3 is 16 residues. Germline V gene lookup returns CDR1 MGHRA and CDR2 YSYEKL. The CDR3 DNA sequence: TGCGCCAGCAGCGCCCCTCGGACAGGGGTTTCAGGGGGCTACACCTTC. Protein sequence: CASSAPRTGVSGGYTF.

The chain employs TRBV29-1 and TRBJ2-7; D not certain. The germline V gene encodes CDR1 SQVTM and CDR2 ANQGSEA. V gave up 4 bases and J gave up 3 bases, with 4 bases separating them. CDR3 size: 10 residues. The CDR3 is CSVGDYEQYF. The CDR3 coding sequence is TGCAGCGTTGGCGACTACGAGCAGTACTTC.

This clonotype was detected ten times or more. The chain employs TRBV5-1 and TRBJ2-3; D is unresolved. Germline assignment: CDR1 SGHRS and CDR2 YFSETQ. The V gene lost 0 bases and the J gene lost 2 bases, with 7 bases spanning the gap. The CDR3 runs 14 residues. The CDR3 here is CASSLVQATDTQYF. For the CDR3, the DNA is TGCGCCAGCAGCTTGGTTCAGGCCACAGATACGCAGTATTTT.

This chain uses TRBV28 with TRBJ2-5, with 7 bases lining up with TRBD2. The CDR3 is 16 amino acids. Germline CDR1 is MDHEN and CDR2 is SYDVKM. With V trimmed by 3 bases and J by 0 bases, 7 bases remained unmatched. CDR3 in amino acids: CASSLRGGGYQETQYF. CDR3 nucleotides: TGTGCCAGCAGTTTGAGGGGCGGGGGATACCAAGAGACCCAGTACTTC.

To note about this clonotype: One junction end disagrees with the germline gene, perhaps due to a read error. The CDR3, as DNA: TGTGCCAGCAGTTACTCCCACACCCGGGAGCTGTTTTTT. It codes for CASSYSHTRELFF. This chain connects TRBV6-2 or TRBV6-3 to TRBJ2-2; D is unresolved. The V gene's germline CDR1 is MNHEY and CDR2 SVGEGT. This CDR3 is 13 amino acids long.

This chain uses TRBV5-6 with TRBJ2-3; 7 nucleotides agree with TRBD1. The CDR3 contains 15 residues. V was pared by 3 bases and J by 3 bases, with 7 bases of the junction left unmatched. CDR1 SGHDT and CDR2 YYEEEE come from the germline V gene. Here the CDR3 reads CASSYPGQQTDTQYF. DNA for the CDR3: TGTGCCAGCAGCTATCCGGGACAGCAGACAGATACGCAGTATTTT.

This clonotype was seen many times. The chain uses TRBV20-1 and TRBJ2-5, with a possible D match to TRBD2 (5 bases). The CDR3 consists of 15 residues. The V end lost 2 bases, the J end lost 4 bases, and 17 bases lay between the germline ends. From germline, CDR1 is DFQATT and CDR2 SNEGSKA (reference sequence). The CDR3 protein is CSARPGSKLRETQYF. As DNA, the CDR3 is TGCAGTGCTAGACCGGGGAGTAAACTAAGAGAGACCCAGTACTTC.

The genes are TRBV4-1 and TRBJ2-4; tentative D call: TRBD2 (6 bases). The germline V gene has CDR1 MGHRA and CDR2 YSYEKL. CDR3 length: 15 residues. V lost 5 bases, J lost 3 bases, and 14 bases lay in between. CDR3 in DNA: TGCGCCAGCAGCTCTGGGGGGTTTAGCAAAAACATTCAGTACTTC. Protein product: CASSSGGFSKNIQYF.

This clonotype has a handful of counts. This sequence joins TRBV29-1 and TRBJ1-1; D unclear. Trimming left V 4 bases short and J 0 bases short, with 3 bases between. Looked up from germline, CDR1 is SQVTM and CDR2 is ANQGSEA. This CDR3 region has 11 residues. CDR3 bases: TGCAGCGTTGGGCTGAACACTGAAGCTTTCTTT. Residues: CSVGLNTEAFF. Together with reference TRBV29-1 and TRBJ1-1, the CDR3 gives the full variable domain: SAVISQKPSRDICQRGTSLTIQCQVDSQVTMMFWYRQQPGQSLTLIATANQGSEATYESGFVIDKFPISRPNLTFSTLTVSNMSPEDSSIYLCSVGLNTEAFFGQGTRLTVV.

The table lists this clonotype with a few counts. The CDR3 loop reads CASSSTGGKDTQYF. CDR3 DNA: TGTGCCAGCAGCTCTACAGGGGGGAAAGATACGCAGTATTTT. The chain couples TRBV7-3 to TRBJ2-3; TRBD1 aligns across 8 bases. The CDR3 is 14 residues long. Looked up from germline, CDR1 is SGHTA and CDR2 is FQGTGA. V lost 4 bases and J lost 5; bases outside the gene matches: 5.

There are a few counts of this clonotype. This rearrangement joins TRBV12-3 or TRBV12-4 to TRBJ2-3; 7 bases fit TRBD1. Trimming took 6 bases from V and 0 from J; bases not matched to a gene: 12. This CDR3 is built from 17 residues. The CDR3 DNA sequence: TGTGCCAGCAGGATACGGGACAGCGATACTAGCACAGATACGCAGTATTTT. Its protein is CASRIRDSDTSTDTQYF.

This clonotype was recorded a few times. V gene TRBV9 combines with J gene TRBJ2-7; TRBD1 might be the D (6 bases). V lost 0 bases, J lost 4 bases, and 14 bases lay in between. The CDR3 consists of 15 residues. Germline CDR1 SGDLS, CDR2 YYNGEE. The DNA for the CDR3 is TGTGCCAGCAGCGTAGGATCGCAGGGGTCGTACGAGCAGTACTTC. It specifies CASSVGSQGSYEQYF.

This clonotype was counted only a few times. CDR3 residues: CASRSRGELFF. The CDR3 coding sequence is TGTGCCAGCAGAAGTCGCGGGGAGCTGTTTTTT. This rearrangement joins TRBV6-5 to TRBJ2-2; D remains ambiguous. CDR1 is MNHEY and CDR2 is SVGAGI in the germline V gene. This CDR3 spans 11 amino acids. V was cut by 6 bases and J by 7 bases, with 6 bases left in between.

The sample holds a few counts of this clonotype. The chain links TRBV6-2 or TRBV6-3 to TRBJ1-1; D remains unclear. The germline V gene has CDR1 MNHEY and CDR2 SVGEGT. V lost 2 bases to trimming and J lost 3 bases, with 10 bases between them. The CDR3 consists of 14 residues. Written as DNA, the CDR3 is TGTGCCAGCAGTTACGTCGGCCGGCACACTGAAGCTTTCTTT. The encoded protein is CASSYVGRHTEAFF.

This clonotype was detected only a few times. The V and J genes are TRBV7-9 and TRBJ2-7, with TRBD2 identical over 7 bases. Germline V CDR1 and CDR2: SEHNR, FQNEAQ (reference sequence). CDR3 length: 13 residues. V gave up 10 bases and J gave up 0 bases; unmatched junction bases: 6. CDR3 in amino acids: CATGRGISYEQYF. Written as DNA, the CDR3 is TGTGCCACCGGGCGGGGGATCTCCTACGAGCAGTACTTC.

V gene TRBV20-1 combines with J gene TRBJ2-3; D gene ambiguous. Looked up from germline, CDR1 is DFQATT and CDR2 is SNEGSKA (reference sequence). CDR3 length equals 15 residues. Trimming stripped 3 bases from V and 0 bases from J, with 13 bases between. The chain's CDR3 is CSARAPPPSTDTQYF. CDR3 DNA sequence: TGCAGTGCTAGGGCCCCGCCCCCTAGCACAGATACGCAGTATTTT.

A few counts support this clonotype. This chain uses TRBV12-3 or TRBV12-4 with TRBJ2-7, with TRBD1 identical over 9 bases. The V gene end was trimmed by 7 bases and the J gene end by 4 bases; junction bases not matched to a gene: 8. This CDR3 comprises 14 residues. CDR3 sequence reads: CASNLGGQGYEQYF. The CDR3 DNA reads as TGTGCCAGCAACCTCGGGGGACAGGGATACGAGCAGTACTTC.

In this sample, this clonotype turned up many times. The gene calls are TRBV29-1 and TRBJ2-3; 7 nucleotides match TRBD1. The germline gives CDR1 SQVTM, CDR2 ANQGSEA. Unmatched junction bases numbered 9, after V lost 1 base and J lost 2 bases. The CDR3 contains 16 residues. In DNA form, the CDR3 reads TGCAGCGTTGAAGTCTGGGGGAAGGGGGCCACAGATACGCAGTATTTT. It translates to CSVEVWGKGATDTQYF.

The chain links TRBV6-1 to TRBJ1-5, with D perhaps matching TRBD1 (5 bases). Germline assignment: CDR1 MNHNS and CDR2 SASEGT. The V and J ends lost 2 bases and 0 bases respectively, with 14 bases between them. The CDR3 totals 17 residues. The CDR3 loop is CASSESPGRYSNQPQHF. The CDR3 nucleotides are TGTGCCAGCAGTGAATCGCCAGGGAGATATAGCAATCAGCCCCAGCATTTT.

This chain joins TRBV20-1 and TRBJ1-5; TRBD1 might be the D (6 bases). CDR1 is DFQATT, CDR2 SNEGSKA, per germline (reference sequence). V was pared by 0 bases and J by 0 bases, with 18 bases between. This CDR3 contains 18 residues. CDR3 in DNA: TGCAGTGCTAGAGAGGACTCGAGGACAGATGCTAGCAATCAGCCCCAGCATTTT. Translation gives CSAREDSRTDASNQPQHF.

There are a few counts of this clonotype. The genes are TRBV7-9 and TRBJ2-7, with 9 bases lining up with TRBD2. Germline V gene lookup returns CDR1 SEHNR and CDR2 FQNEAQ (reference sequence). The CDR3 is 17 residues long. Trimming at V came to 5 bases and at J to 0 bases, leaving 11 bases not matched to a gene. This CDR3 reads CASSPPPSGTSSYEQYF. CDR3 coding DNA: TGTGCCAGCAGCCCGCCGCCTAGCGGGACAAGCTCCTACGAGCAGTACTTC.

The chain employs TRBV11-3 and TRBJ2-7, with a possible D match to TRBD1 (5 bases). The germline V gene encodes CDR1 SGHNT and CDR2 YENEEA. CDR3 length: 14 residues. V dropped 6 bases and J dropped 5 bases, with 17 bases sitting between them. The DNA for the CDR3 is TGTGCCAGCAGTTTCGACAGAGAGCCGAACGAGCAGTACGTC. Its protein is CASSFDREPNEQYV.

There are many counts of this clonotype. The chain couples TRBV7-8 to TRBJ2-5; D remains unclear. CDR3 length equals 12 residues. Germline CDR1 SGHVS, CDR2 FQNEAQ. The V end was cut by 0 bases, the J end by 9 bases, with 8 bases between. Written as DNA, the CDR3 is TGTGCCAGCAGCTTAGCTCCGCCCCCCCAGTACTTC. The encoded protein is CASSLAPPPQYF. The entire variable domain, with the rest obtained from reference TRBV7-8 and TRBJ2-5, is as follows: GAGVSQSPRYKVAKRGQDVALRCDPISGHVSLFWYQQALGQGPEFLTYFQNEAQLDKSGLPSDRFFAERPEGSVSTLKIQRTQQEDSAVYLCASSLAPPPQYFGPGTRLLVL.

This clonotype has a handful of counts. The chain is built from TRBV7-8 and TRBJ2-1, with 16 positions matching TRBD2. Germline V gene lookup returns CDR1 SGHVS and CDR2 FQNEAQ. The CDR3 is 16 residues long. The V and J ends lost 5 bases and 6 bases, in that order; junction bases with no gene match: 4. The CDR3: CASSGGTSGGANEQFF. For the CDR3, the DNA is TGTGCCAGCAGCGGCGGGACTAGCGGGGGGGCCAATGAGCAGTTCTTC.

This clonotype was counted only a few times. The CDR3 here is CASSLEVALSSYNEQFF. For the CDR3, the DNA is TGCGCCAGCAGCTTGGAGGTGGCTCTCAGCTCCTACAATGAGCAGTTCTTC. The V gene is TRBV5-1, the J gene TRBJ2-1; D ambiguous. Germline CDR1 and CDR2: SGHRS and YFSETQ. CDR3 size: 17 residues. The V gene lost 0 bases and the J gene lost 0 bases, with 13 bases spanning the gap.

The genes are TRBV6-5 and TRBJ1-5; D is uncertain. Looked up from germline, CDR1 is MNHEY and CDR2 is SVGAGI. The CDR3 runs 13 residues. Between the trimmed V and J ends, which lost 5 bases and 3 bases, there was a span of 8 bases. The CDR3, as DNA: TGTGCCAGCAGTCGTACAGACAATCAGCCCCAGCATTTT. The encoded protein is CASSRTDNQPQHF.